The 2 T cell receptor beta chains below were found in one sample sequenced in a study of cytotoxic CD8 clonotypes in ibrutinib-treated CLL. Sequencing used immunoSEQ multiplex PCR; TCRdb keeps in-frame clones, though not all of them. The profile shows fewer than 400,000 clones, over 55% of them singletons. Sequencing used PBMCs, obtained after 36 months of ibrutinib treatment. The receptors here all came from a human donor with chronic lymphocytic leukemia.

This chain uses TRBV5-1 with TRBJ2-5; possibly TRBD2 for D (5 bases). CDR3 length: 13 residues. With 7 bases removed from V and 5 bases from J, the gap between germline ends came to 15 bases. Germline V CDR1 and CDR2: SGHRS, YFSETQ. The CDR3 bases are TGCGCCAGCGGACCCGTGAGGGTGGAGACCCAGTACTTC. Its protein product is CASGPVRVETQYF.

CDR3: CASSIGGPNEQFF. CDR3 coding DNA: TGTGCCAGTAGTATTGGGGGCCCAAATGAGCAGTTCTTC. This chain connects TRBV19 to TRBJ2-1, with D perhaps matching TRBD1 (6 bases). Germline V lookup: CDR1 LNHDA, CDR2 SQIVND (reference sequence). This CDR3 has 13 residues. Trimming shortened V by 3 bases and J by 7 bases, and 10 bases separated the two germline ends.